This record looks at one TCR beta chain sequence and its context. Its antigen is not identified. This entry is derived from a study of T-cell reconstitution after alpha-beta-depleted transplantation in children. Study conclusions and caveats: Some patients' high day-60 TCRbeta diversity was attributed to recipient cells surviving conditioning.

Trimming stripped 10 bases from V and 6 bases from J, with 12 bases between. The germline V gene has CDR1 SEHNR and CDR2 FQNEAQ (reference sequence). The CDR3 runs 12 residues. Unique molecular identifiers were built into the TCRbeta library. TCRdb re-derived calls from the PCR reads in MiXCR, one entry per CDR3 protein. The repertoire holds roughly 490,000 distinct CDR3 sequences, about an eighth seen once, with roughly 15% in the top ten. The V gene is TRBV7-9, the J gene TRBJ2-2; D possibly matches TRBD1 or TRBD2 (5 bases each). The sequence came from a female patient aged 2-10 years who had a stem cell transplant for aplastic anemia, so the T cells may come from the graft donor. The sequences come from PBMCs, mostly from graft donor cells, collected 180 days after TCRalphabeta/CD19-depleted stem cell transplant. The CDR3 nucleotides read TGTGCCAACCTGGGGGTCGCCGGGGAGCTGTTTTTT. It codes for CANLGVAGELFF. Full variable domain (remainder filled in from reference TRBV7-9 and TRBJ2-2): DTGVSQNPRHKITKRGQNVTFRCDPISEHNRLYWYRQTLGQGPEFLTYFQNEAQLEKSRLLSDRFSAERPKGSFSTLEIQRTEQGDSAMYLCANLGVAGELFFGEGSRLTVL.